This is a list of T cell receptor beta chains from one sample in a study of T cells after yellow fever vaccination. TCRdb reprocessed the 5' RACE reads via MiXCR and lists one record per CDR3 protein. This table has a few hundred thousand distinct CDR3 sequences, approximately 4% appearing once. This specimen was PBMCs, taken 5 days after the yellow fever booster vaccination. The source of these receptors is a man between 18 and 35 years old who received the YFV17D yellow fever vaccine. Both conserved end residues are part of each CDR3. A D gene is named only where the DNA matches it firmly. A row's size may be missing; if present it is once, few, many or a size class.

TRBJ2-5 | TRBD1 | many | TRBV4-3 | TGCGCCAGCAGCCAAGCCAGGGGGCGAATGGCCCAGTACTTC | CASSQARGRMAQYF
TRBJ1-1 | NA | few | TRBV29-1 | TGCAGCGTTGTTCTCTTGAACACTGAAGCTTTCTTT | CSVVLLNTEAFF
TRBJ1-1 | NA | many | TRBV3-1 | TGTGCCAGCAGCCATCACAGGGACGACACTGAAGCTTTCTTT | CASSHHRDDTEAFF
TRBJ2-1 | NA | many | TRBV15 | TGTGCCACCAGCAGCGACCTCTCTATCGTTGAGCAGTTCTTC | CATSSDLSIVEQFF
TRBJ1-1 | NA | many | TRBV9 | TGTGCCAGCAGCCGCAGTACCATGAACACTGAAGCTTTCTTT | CASSRSTMNTEAFF
TRBJ1-4 | TRBD1 | few | TRBV9 | TGTGCCAGCAGCGTAACGGGACAGATTAATGAAAAACTGTTTTTT | CASSVTGQINEKLFF
TRBJ1-1 | NA | few | TRBV18 | TGTGCCAGCTCACCTCGGCAGGCCACCATGAACACTGAAGCTTTCTTT | CASSPRQATMNTEAFF
TRBJ2-3 | NA | NA | TRBV9 | TGTGCCAGCAGCGTAGGTGGCAGCTCGGCAGATACGCAGTATTTT | CASSVGGSSADTQYF
TRBJ1-5 | NA | few | TRBV3-1 | TGTGCCAGCAGCCAGCGAATTGATCAGCCCCAGCATTTT | CASSQRIDQPQHF
TRBJ1-2 | NA | many | TRBV7-2 | TGTGCCAGCAGTTTCGACAGGCAGGGCTATGGCTACACCTTC | CASSFDRQGYGYTF
TRBJ1-5 | TRBD1 | NA | TRBV27 | TGTGCCAGCGCCCGAGCCGGACAGGTTTTAAATCAGCCCCAGCATTTT | CASARAGQVLNQPQHF
TRBJ2-3 | NA | few | TRBV5-1 | TGCGCCAGCAGCCCCCTTCCGGGGACAGATACGCAGTATTTT | CASSPLPGTDTQYF
TRBJ2-5 | TRBD1 | NA | TRBV5-4 | TGTGCCAGCAGCAAATCCGGAGGACAGGGTGGGGAGACCCAGTACTTC | CASSKSGGQGGETQYF
TRBJ2-2 | TRBD1 | NA | TRBV11-3 | TGTGCCAGCAGCTTGTCCAGGGGGCTTACCGGGGAGCTGTTTTTT | CASSLSRGLTGELFF
TRBJ1-5 | TRBD1 | NA | TRBV24-1 | TGTGCCACCAGTGGGACAGGGGGCCGCGACAATCAGCCCCAGCATTTT | CATSGTGGRDNQPQHF
TRBJ2-7 | NA | once | TRBV20-1 | TGCAGTGCTAGAGGACGACAGCTCTCCTACGAGCAGTACTTC | CSARGRQLSYEQYF
TRBJ2-1 | TRBD2 | NA | TRBV12-3/TRBV12-4 | TGTGCCAGCAGAGAAGAGCGGGGGGGATACAATGAGCAGTTCTTC | CASREERGGYNEQFF
TRBJ1-2 | TRBD1 | many | TRBV7-6 | TGTGCCAGCAGCTCACGACACAGGGGGTACGGCTACACCTTC | CASSSRHRGYGYTF
TRBJ1-2 | NA | NA | TRBV27 | TGTGCCAGCAGTCCCGGTACGATGACAGAGATCCATGGCTACACCTTC | CASSPGTMTEIHGYTF
TRBJ1-5 | NA | few | TRBV12-3/TRBV12-4 | TGTGCCAGCAGTTTGGAAAGTCAGCCCCAGCATTTT | CASSLESQPQHF
TRBJ1-1 | NA | many | TRBV29-1 | TGCAGCGTTGATACGACAGAGGGGAACACTGAAGCTTTCTTT | CSVDTTEGNTEAFF
TRBJ2-2 | NA | few | TRBV9 | TGTGCCAGCAGCGTAGATGGCCGCACCGGGGAGCTGTTTTTT | CASSVDGRTGELFF
TRBJ2-5 | NA | NA | TRBV5-1 | TGCGCCAGCAGCTTGGGGGCGGGGGCACAAGAGACCCAGTACTTC | CASSLGAGAQETQYF
TRBJ1-1 | NA | many | TRBV4-1 | TGCGCCAGCAGCCGCCCTTCGGCTGAAGCTTTCTTT | CASSRPSAEAFF
TRBJ2-1 | NA | few | TRBV19 | TGTGCCAGTAGTCTGGGGGTGTTCGTCAATGAGCAGTTCTTC | CASSLGVFVNEQFF
TRBJ2-5 | TRBD2 | few | TRBV5-1 | TGCGCCAGCAGCTGGACTAGCGGGGTCCGCGAGACCCAGTACTTC | CASSWTSGVRETQYF
TRBJ1-2 | NA | few | TRBV20-1 | TGCAGTGCCCCGTTGAGGGGAGACTATGGCTACACCTTC | CSAPLRGDYGYTF
TRBJ2-7 | NA | many | TRBV28 | TGTGCCAGCAGTTCTGTCGAGCCCACTCCCTACGAGCAGTACTTC | CASSSVEPTPYEQYF
TRBJ1-1 | NA | many | TRBV3-1 | TGTGCCAGCAGCCCAAGCCCACGGGCCGCTGTAGTCTTT | CASSPSPRAAVVF
TRBJ2-3 | TRBD2 | few | TRBV5-4 | TGTGCCAGCAGTCGGGGGGTCCTTACAGATACGCAGTATTTT | CASSRGVLTDTQYF
TRBJ2-1 | NA | few | TRBV7-6 | TGTGCCAGCAGCTTAGAGGACCTCTGGAGTGAGCAGTTCTTC | CASSLEDLWSEQFF
TRBJ2-2 | TRBD1 | many | TRBV7-8 | TGTGCCAGCAGCTCCGACAGGGGAATTCTGAGGGAGCTGTTTTTT | CASSSDRGILRELFF
TRBJ2-5 | NA | NA | TRBV7-7 | TGTGCTAGCAGCAGAGGGTCTGGGGAGACCCAGTACTTC | CASSRGSGETQYF
TRBJ1-2 | NA | NA | TRBV5-6 | TGTGCCAGCAGCTTAGGCATTTCCAACTATGGCTACACCTTC | CASSLGISNYGYTF
TRBJ1-2 | NA | many | TRBV20-1 | TGCAGTGCTTTGACTGATGGCTACACCTTC | CSALTDGYTF
TRBJ2-1 | NA | many | TRBV15 | TGTGCCACCAGCAGAGATTGGACCGAGCAGTTCTTC | CATSRDWTEQFF
TRBJ2-1 | NA | NA | TRBV10-3 | TGTGCCATCAGTGAGTCGATCTACAATGAGCAGTTCTTC | CAISESIYNEQFF
TRBJ1-2 | TRBD1 | NA | TRBV20-1 | TGCAGTGCTATCAGGGGGCCTAGAGAAGGCTACACCTTC | CSAIRGPREGYTF
TRBJ1-1 | TRBD1 | few | TRBV5-1 | TGCGCCAGCAGCCCGGTCGGGACAGGGGGCACTGAAGCTTTCTTT | CASSPVGTGGTEAFF
TRBJ2-3 | TRBD2 | many | TRBV12-3/TRBV12-4 | TGTGCCAGCAGCCCTCTGACGACTAGCTCTAGCACAGATACGCAGTATTTT | CASSPLTTSSSTDTQYF